This is a list of T cell receptor beta chains from one sample in a study of PD-1 blockade in classical Hodgkin lymphoma. Produced via immunoSEQ multiplex PCR; TCRdb's table is partial and in-frame only. Among tens of thousands of clones listed, 93% were seen once. Sequenced material: peripheral blood mononuclear cells (PBMCs), taken at baseline. These receptors were obtained from a human donor with classical Hodgkin lymphoma. Both conserved end residues are part of each CDR3. The order of the fields is V gene, J gene, CDR3 length, D gene, clone size, CDR3 DNA, CDR3 protein. D genes are given only for firm matches. Clone size is not always given. Where it is, it says once, few, many or a class for expanded clones.

>TRBV2|TRBJ2-7|13|NA|NA
TGTGCCAGCAGTGGGACAGCCCCCTACGAGCAGTACTTC
CASSGTAPYEQYF
>TRBV7-9|TRBJ2-3|16|NA|NA
TGTGCCAGCACCGAATCAGGACCATCCGGCGCAGATACGCAGTATTTT
CASTESGPSGADTQYF
>TRBV7-6|TRBJ2-1|13|NA|NA
TGTGCCAGCAGCCGCAGCCCAGACAATGAGCAGTTCTTC
CASSRSPDNEQFF
>TRBV27|TRBJ1-3|16|NA|NA
TGTGCCAGCAGTAGGACACACCTTCTCTCTGGAAACACCATATATTTT
CASSRTHLLSGNTIYF
>TRBV21-1|TRBJ2-7|21|NA|once
TGTGCCAGCAGCAAGACCACGGGGACTAGCGGGGGGGACGCTTGGAGCGACGAGCAGTACTTC
CASSKTTGTSGGDAWSDEQYF
>TRBV6-1|TRBJ1-2|12|TRBD1|few
TGTGCCAGCAAAACAGGGGGCTATGGCTACACCTTC
CASKTGGYGYTF
>TRBV10-3|TRBJ2-1|15|NA|NA
TGTGCCATCACTGAGACTTCTAGCTCCTACAATGAGCAGTTCTTC
CAITETSSSYNEQFF
>TRBV7-2|TRBJ2-7|11|NA|few
TGTGCCAGCAGCTTTTTCCACGAGCAGTACTTC
CASSFFHEQYF
>TRBV7-8|TRBJ2-1|14|NA|NA
TGTGCCAGCAGCTTACTTGGAGTGTTGAATGAGCAGTTCTTC
CASSLLGVLNEQFF
>TRBV7-2|TRBJ2-2|15|NA|once
TGTGCCAGCAGCCCCAGGGTTACGAGCACCGGGGAGCTGTTTTTT
CASSPRVTSTGELFF
>TRBV7-2|TRBJ2-5|15|NA|NA
TGTGCCAGCAGCTTAGCAGGGGGTTTCGAAGAGACCCAGTACTTC
CASSLAGGFEETQYF
>TRBV7-3|TRBJ1-1|15|TRBD1|NA
TGTGCCAGCAGCTTCGGACAGGGGAGCGGATCTGAAGCTTTCTTT
CASSFGQGSGSEAFF
>TRBV7-7|TRBJ2-7|13|NA|NA
TGTGCCAGCAGCGTCCTAGAATCCTACGAGCAGTACTTC
CASSVLESYEQYF
>TRBV2|TRBJ1-2|13|NA|NA
TGTGCCAGCACATGGGAGGTCGACTATGGCTACACCTTC
CASTWEVDYGYTF
>TRBV27|TRBJ2-5|18|TRBD2|NA
TGTGCCAGCAGTTTAGAGGGTCGCGCGGGAGCCCTGGGGGGGACCCAGTACTTC
CASSLEGRAGALGGTQYF
>TRBV18|TRBJ1-5|16|NA|NA
TGTGCCAGCTCACCACAGGCGGGGGGAACAATCATGGCCCAGCATTTT
CASSPQAGGTIMAQHF
>TRBV13|TRBJ2-3|19|TRBD2|NA
TGTGCCAGCAGCTCCTCCGGGGGACTAGCGGGGGAGAGCACAGATACGCAGTATTTT
CASSSSGGLAGESTDTQYF
>TRBV13|TRBJ2-7|13|NA|NA
TGTGCCAGCAGCTTAGGGGGAGGCGACGAGCAGTACTTC
CASSLGGGDEQYF
>TRBV4-1|TRBJ2-7|19|TRBD2|NA
TGCGCCAGCAGCCCCACGACTAGCGGGGGATCTAAAGGTTCCTACGAGCAGTACTTC
CASSPTTSGGSKGSYEQYF
>TRBV15|TRBJ2-7|14|NA|NA
TGTGCCACCAGCAGAGTTTCGGGGACCTACGAGCAGTACTTC
CATSRVSGTYEQYF
>TRBV15|TRBJ1-4|15|NA|NA
TGTGCCACCAGCAAGGACGGGCGGGCTAATGAAAAACTGTTTTTT
CATSKDGRANEKLFF
>TRBV19|TRBJ2-1|14|NA|NA
TGTGCCAGTAGGGACCCCCTGACCTCCAATGAGCAGTTCTTC
CASRDPLTSNEQFF
>TRBV4-3|TRBJ2-7|18|TRBD2|NA
TGCGCCAGCAGCCCGACCGGGACTAGCGGGATGGGGCTAGACGAGCAGTACTTC
CASSPTGTSGMGLDEQYF
>TRBV7-8|TRBJ1-1|14|TRBD1|once
TGTGCCAGCAGCTCGCGACAGGGAAGGAGCGAAGCTTTCTTT
CASSSRQGRSEAFF
>TRBV29-1|TRBJ1-1|13|TRBD1|NA
TGCAGCGTGGCGGGACAGCTGAACACTGAAGCTTTCTTT
CSVAGQLNTEAFF
>TRBV9|TRBJ2-3|15|NA|NA
TGTGCCAGCAGCCTGACTAGAATGAGCACAGATACGCAGTATTTT
CASSLTRMSTDTQYF
>TRBV7-6|TRBJ1-5|19|NA|NA
TGTGCCAGCAGCTTATCCCCTGTCCGGGTTGGTTATGGCAATCAGCCCCAGCATTTT
CASSLSPVRVGYGNQPQHF
>TRBV6-5|TRBJ2-4|15|TRBD2|NA
TGTGCCAGCAGCAGCCTTAGCGGGGGGGCCAACATTCAGTACTTC
CASSSLSGGANIQYF
>TRBV25-1|TRBJ1-1|14|NA|medium-sized
TGTGCCAGCAGTGATGGGGGCATGGACACTGAAGCTTTCTTT
CASSDGGMDTEAFF
>TRBV10-3|TRBJ2-3|13|NA|NA
TGTGCCACGGAGGTGGCTAGCACAAATACGCAGTATTTT
CATEVASTNTQYF
>TRBV5-8|TRBJ1-2|12|NA|NA
TGTGCCAGCAGCGTGATTAACTATGGCTACACCTTC
CASSVINYGYTF
>TRBV27|TRBJ1-4|14|NA|NA
TGTGCCAGCGGAAGAAATTACCCCAATGAAAAACTGTTTTTT
CASGRNYPNEKLFF
>TRBV21-1|TRBJ1-5|11|NA|NA
TGTGCCAGCAGCAAAAACCAGCCCCAGCATTTT
CASSKNQPQHF
>TRBV6-6|TRBJ1-4|15|NA|NA
TGTGCCAGCAGTTACTCGGAGGCTGGTGGCGAAAAACTGTTTTTT
CASSYSEAGGEKLFF
>TRBV11-3|TRBJ1-2|13|NA|NA
TGTGCCAGCATTGGGGGATATCTCTATGGCTACACCTTC
CASIGGYLYGYTF
>TRBV2|TRBJ2-1|16|TRBD2|NA
TGTGCCAGCAGTGAATTCGGCGGGGGGGCTAGGAATGAGCAGTTCTTC
CASSEFGGGARNEQFF
>TRBV19|TRBJ2-4|13|NA|NA
TGTGCCAGTAGTGTCGAGGGAGGAGACATTCAGTACTTC
CASSVEGGDIQYF
>TRBV5-4|TRBJ2-2|13|NA|NA
TGTGCCAGCAGCTTGGGGGCATTTGGGGAGCTGTTTTTT
CASSLGAFGELFF
>TRBV27|TRBJ2-1|17|TRBD1|once
TGTGCCAGCAGTTTATCGCCCAAATCGGGACAGGGCCGTGAGCAGTTCTTC
CASSLSPKSGQGREQFF
>TRBV10-3|TRBJ1-2|15|NA|once
TGTGCCATCAGTGAACCTACAGGGCCGGCTTGGGGCTACACCTTC
CAISEPTGPAWGYTF
>TRBV5-4|TRBJ2-5|16|TRBD1|NA
TGTGCCAGCAGCTTCCGGCCGGGACAGGGACAAGAGACCCAGTACTTC
CASSFRPGQGQETQYF